The following is a TCR beta chain sequence with its context. The antigen remains unidentified. This sample was included in a study of OX40 agonist ivuxolimab in advanced cancers. Findings and limits, study-wide: In general, CD8+ T cells held more expanded clones than CD4+ did, on average. Individuals who were partial responders at 0.1-3.0 mg/kg had clonal expansion that ranked among the lowest. Researchers did not determine the expanded peripheral T cells' antigen specificity.

Clones were sequenced by immunoSEQ multiplex PCR, and TCRdb holds only the in-frame ones, with some missing. The data contain fewer than 70,000 clones, about 86% of them singletons. The TCR comes from an adult with an advanced solid tumor such as melanoma, head and neck, liver or kidney cancer. This sample comprised CD4+ or CD8+ T cells sorted from blood, obtained in a trial of the OX40 agonist ivuxolimab.

CDR3 in DNA: TGTGCCAGCAGCTTATCAGGGGTCCAAGAGACCCAGTACTTC. Translated, it gives CASSLSGVQETQYF. This chain uses TRBV5-6 with TRBJ2-5, with D possibly TRBD1 on 6 matching bases. Germline values: CDR1 SGHDT, CDR2 YYEEEE. V was trimmed by 2 bases and J by 1 base, leaving 9 bases between them. CDR3 length equals 14 residues.